This passage covers 30 T cell receptor beta chains from one sample sequenced in a study of cytomegalovirus exposure and HLA in healthy donors. In the PCR, 60 Vbeta and 13 Jbeta primers were used. Produced via immunoSEQ multiplex PCR; TCRdb's table is partial and in-frame only. The sample contains 150,000 to 200,000 clones, 80% to 85% of which appear only once. Sequencing was done on a sample of PBMCs. Every receptor here comes from a girl aged 2 to 9 in good health and CMV-seropositive.

V and J are TRBV30 and TRBJ1-1, with 7 bases lining up with TRBD1. V lost 5 bases and J lost 3; bases outside the gene matches: 9. Germline V gene data show CDR1 as GTSNPN and CDR2 as SVGIG (reference sequence). There are 14 residues in the CDR3. CDR3 nucleotide sequence: TGTGCCTGGGAAAAGGGACAGTTTCACACTGAAGCTTTCTTT. Its protein is CAWEKGQFHTEAFF.

This CDR3 is CALQGGPGNTIYF. For the CDR3, the DNA is TGTGCCCTACAGGGGGGGCCGGGAAACACCATATATTTT. V gene TRBV30 combines with J gene TRBJ1-3, with 8 bases matching TRBD1. Germline CDR1 reads GTSNPN; CDR2 reads SVGIG (reference sequence). After removal of 8 bases from V and 4 bases from J, the junction contained 7 bases not matched to a gene. This CDR3 region has 13 residues.

This clone has a handful of counts. V gene TRBV5-4 combines with J gene TRBJ2-1; a possible D gene is TRBD1 (5 bases). The CDR3 extends over 12 amino acids. The germline CDR1 and CDR2 sequences are SGHNT and YYREEE (reference sequence). The CDR3 protein is CTWGWVNNEQFF. In DNA, the CDR3 is TGTACTTGGGGCTGGGTAAACAATGAGCAGTTCTTC.

The V gene is TRBV10-3, the J gene TRBJ2-1, with 8 bases identical to TRBD2. Germline V gene sequence: CDR1 ENHRY, CDR2 SYGVKD. The CDR3 totals 15 residues. V lost 1 base to trimming and J lost 6 bases; unmatched junction nucleotides: 5. The chain's CDR3 is CAISEFLAGFNEQFF. The CDR3 region has the DNA TGTGCCATCAGTGAGTTCCTAGCGGGTTTCAATGAGCAGTTCTTC.

This clone showed up just once. V and J are TRBV5-1 and TRBJ2-5; D not resolved. The CDR3 extends over 15 amino acids. Trimming took off 0 bases at V and 1 base at J, with 10 bases between the two ends. The germline V gene has CDR1 SGHRS and CDR2 YFSETQ. The CDR3 DNA is TGCGCCAGCAGCTTGGTGTCCAGATCCCAAGAGACCCAGTACTTC. It specifies CASSLVSRSQETQYF.

The chain combines TRBV28 with TRBJ2-1, with 11 bases matching TRBD2. The CDR3 totals 16 residues. Germline lookup yields CDR1 MDHEN and CDR2 SYDVKM. J was trimmed by 4 bases and V by 5 bases; bases with no gene match: 7. CDR3 in amino acids: CASSGTSGTSYNEQFF. CDR3 bases: TGTGCCAGCAGTGGGACTAGCGGAACTTCGTACAATGAGCAGTTCTTC.

The chain links TRBV30 to TRBJ1-3, with D possibly being TRBD1 (6 bases). The CDR3 has 15 amino acids. V lost 3 bases, J lost 0 bases, and 12 bases lay in between. Germline loops: CDR1 GTSNPN, CDR2 SVGIG (reference sequence). The CDR3 DNA sequence: TGTGCCTGGAGCAGGGGCCCTGACTCTGGAAACACCATATATTTT. Amino acid sequence: CAWSRGPDSGNTIYF.

The chain has TRBV7-8 and TRBJ2-7, with D unresolved. Trimming removed 1 base at V and 0 bases at J, with 4 bases between. CDR3 length: 13 amino acids. In germline, CDR1 is SGHVS, CDR2 FQNEAQ. The CDR3 here is CASSLGHSYEQYF. The CDR3 DNA reads TGTGCCAGCAGCTTAGGACACTCCTACGAGCAGTACTTC.

This chain uses TRBV19 with TRBJ1-2, with TRBD1 matching over 7 bases. The germline CDR1 and CDR2 sequences are LNHDA and SQIVND (reference sequence). Trimming took 6 bases from V and 4 from J; bases not matched to a gene: 2. The CDR3 loop spans 12 amino acids. As DNA, the CDR3 is TGTGCCAGTAGGGACAGGACCTATGGCTACACCTTC. Translated, it gives CASRDRTYGYTF.

The J gene is TRBJ2-5, the V gene TRBV19; D is unresolved. The CDR3 spans 13 residues. CDR1 LNHDA and CDR2 SQIVND come from the germline V gene (reference sequence). Trimming cost V 3 bases and J 6 bases, with 11 bases left between them. CDR3 bases: TGTGCCAGTAGTATGGGCCTTTTGAAGACCCAGTACTTC. It translates to CASSMGLLKTQYF.

The chain carries TRBV25-1 and TRBJ2-7, with D possibly being TRBD1 (5 bases). Trimming took 10 bases from V and 4 from J, leaving 11 bases between them. The CDR3 is 11 amino acids. The germline V gene encodes CDR1 MGHDK and CDR2 SYGVNS. DNA of the CDR3: TGTGCCACTACAGACAGTTACGAGCAGTACTTC. This sequence encodes CATTDSYEQYF.

This sequence joins TRBV30 and TRBJ2-1; 8 bases match TRBD2. CDR3 length equals 14 residues. Germline values: CDR1 GTSNPN, CDR2 SVGIG (reference sequence). V shed 2 bases and J 6 bases; nucleotides not matched to a gene: 6. CDR3 nucleotide sequence: TGTGCCTGGAGTAGCGGGAGCCCCCCCAATGAGCAGTTCTTC. As protein: CAWSSGSPPNEQFF.

The CDR3 loop reads CSVERGPELFF. The CDR3 DNA sequence: TGCAGCGTTGAACGAGGGCCGGAGCTGTTTTTT. J is TRBJ2-2 and V is TRBV29-1, with D maybe TRBD2 (5 bases). This CDR3 is 11 amino acids long. Germline CDR1 reads SQVTM; CDR2 reads ANQGSEA. Trimming removed 2 bases at V and 10 bases at J, with 8 bases between.

This clone has a handful of counts. This specimen includes other DNA sequences encoding the same CDR3. The chain combines TRBV5-1 with TRBJ2-3; D is unresolved. Germline V gene data show CDR1 as SGHRS and CDR2 as YFSETQ. The length of the CDR3 is 12 residues. V lost 2 bases to trimming and J lost 2 bases, with 3 bases between them. DNA of the CDR3: TGCGCCAGCAGCTTCAACACAGATACGCAGTATTTT. Amino acids: CASSFNTDTQYF.

The chain combines TRBV30 with TRBJ1-1; D unresolved. The V end lost 0 bases, the J end lost 1 base, and 9 bases lay between the germline ends. This CDR3 has 14 amino acids. CDR1 GTSNPN and CDR2 SVGIG come from the germline V gene (reference sequence). The CDR3, as DNA: TGTGCCTGGAGTGTTGGTTACGGGAACACTGAAGCTTTCTTT. Encoded protein: CAWSVGYGNTEAFF.

V gene TRBV7-8 combines with J gene TRBJ2-5; D remains ambiguous. V was shortened by 2 bases and J by 1 base, with 11 bases between the two germline ends. Germline CDR1 SGHVS, CDR2 FQNEAQ. This CDR3 comprises 15 residues. The CDR3 DNA reads as TGTGCCAGCAGCTTACTTCTGCCGGTCCAAGAGACCCAGTACTTC. Its translation is CASSLLLPVQETQYF. The whole variable domain, filled in from reference TRBV7-8 and TRBJ2-5, reads GAGVSQSPRYKVAKRGQDVALRCDPISGHVSLFWYQQALGQGPEFLTYFQNEAQLDKSGLPSDRFFAERPEGSVSTLKIQRTQQEDSAVYLCASSLLLPVQETQYFGPGTRLLVL.

The J gene is TRBJ2-1, the V gene TRBV2; 8 bases line up with TRBD2. CDR1 and CDR2 (germline): SNHLY, FYNNEI. The CDR3 totals 11 residues. V trimming: 3 bases; J trimming: 12 bases; junction bases outside the gene matches: 1. The CDR3 sequence is CASSEAGGQFF. The CDR3 coding sequence is TGTGCCAGCAGTGAGGCGGGGGGGCAGTTCTTC.

Regarding this clone: The sample holds other DNA sequences that translate to the same CDR3. The V call is TRBV30, the J call TRBJ1-3; no clear D gene. This CDR3 has 14 residues. V lost 0 bases and J 0 bases, leaving 6 bases between the germline ends. Germline loops: CDR1 GTSNPN, CDR2 SVGIG (reference sequence). The CDR3 reads CAWSVGFSGNTIYF. CDR3 DNA: TGTGCCTGGAGTGTGGGCTTCTCTGGAAACACCATATATTTT.

The rearrangement uses TRBV2 and TRBJ2-7; tentative D call: TRBD1 (7 bases). The V gene's germline CDR1 is SNHLY and CDR2 FYNNEI. CDR3 length equals 14 residues. Trimming cost V 4 bases and J 5 bases, with 15 bases left between them. The CDR3 sequence: CASSGDGGGDEQYF. CDR3 DNA sequence: TGTGCCAGCAGTGGGGATGGAGGGGGCGACGAGCAGTACTTC.

The J gene is TRBJ2-5, the V gene TRBV9, with 11 nucleotides matching TRBD2. V shed 4 bases, J shed 11 bases, and the junction held 7 bases outside the gene matches. The CDR3 is 13 amino acids. Per the germline V gene, CDR1 is SGDLS and CDR2 is YYNGEE. CDR3: CASSQLAGANQYF. The CDR3 DNA reads as TGTGCCAGCAGCCAACTAGCGGGAGCTAATCAGTACTTC.

The V gene is TRBV29-1, the J gene TRBJ1-1; TRBD1 matches at 9 bases. Losses at the gene ends were 1 base for V and 3 bases for J; bases not matched to a gene: 0. This CDR3 contains 13 residues. Germline V gives CDR1 SQVTM, CDR2 ANQGSEA. CDR3 DNA sequence: TGCAGCGTTGAAGGGACAGGGGACACTGAAGCTTTCTTT. It translates to CSVEGTGDTEAFF.

J is TRBJ1-5 and V is TRBV28; 11 bases line up with TRBD1. After removal of 7 bases from V and 6 bases from J, the junction contained 17 bases not matched to a gene. The CDR3 consists of 18 residues. Germline lookup yields CDR1 MDHEN and CDR2 SYDVKM. The CDR3 is CASTFRDRGALRGQPQHF. CDR3 DNA: TGTGCCAGCACCTTTCGGGACAGGGGGGCCTTACGGGGTCAGCCCCAGCATTTT. The whole variable domain, remainder taken from reference TRBV28 and TRBJ1-5, is DVKVTQSSRYLVKRTGEKVFLECVQDMDHENMFWYRQDPGLGLRLIYFSYDVKMKEKGDIPEGYSVSREKKERFSLILESASTNQTSMYLCASTFRDRGALRGQPQHFGDGTRLSIL.

V is TRBV30 and J is TRBJ1-5; D is undetermined. This CDR3 comprises 12 residues. Deletions cut 4 bases from V and 7 bases from J, with 11 bases between. CDR1 and CDR2 from the germline V gene are GTSNPN and SVGIG (reference sequence). Here the CDR3 DNA reads TGTGCCTGGACGGACGGGAGCCAGCCCCAGCATTTT. Protein sequence: CAWTDGSQPQHF.

V gene TRBV4-1 combines with J gene TRBJ2-4; the D gene is possibly TRBD2 (6 bases). The CDR3 extends over 14 amino acids. V was clipped by 0 bases and J by 8 bases, with 11 bases between them. Germline-derived CDR1 and CDR2 are MGHRA and YSYEKL. This chain's CDR3 is CASSQDDSGDIQYF. Written as DNA, the CDR3 is TGCGCCAGCAGCCAAGATGATTCGGGGGACATTCAGTACTTC.

The genes are TRBV30 and TRBJ1-2; 8 bases are a match to TRBD1. CDR3 length equals 15 residues. CDR1 and CDR2 from the germline V gene are GTSNPN and SVGIG (reference sequence). The trim removed 3 bases at V and 4 bases at J, leaving 10 bases unmatched. CDR3: CAWRGGQGSFYGYTF. The CDR3 DNA sequence: TGTGCCTGGAGGGGCGGACAGGGTTCGTTCTATGGCTACACCTTC. The complete variable domain, with remaining parts taken from reference TRBV30 and TRBJ1-2, reads SQTIHQWPATLVQPVGSPLSLECTVEGTSNPNLYWYRQAAGRGLQLLFYSVGIGQISSEVPQNLSASRPQDRQFILSSKKLLLSDSGFYLCAWRGGQGSFYGYTFGSGTRLTVV.

The V call is TRBV16, the J call TRBJ1-2, with a possible D match to TRBD1 (5 bases). Germline loops: CDR1 KGHSY, CDR2 FQNENV. Trimming pared 4 bases from V and 0 bases from J, leaving 12 bases between. The CDR3 extends over 15 amino acids. The CDR3 reads CASSPYTGANYGYTF. The CDR3 nucleotides read TGTGCCAGCAGCCCCTATACAGGCGCTAACTATGGCTACACCTTC.

This chain joins TRBV6-6 and TRBJ1-2; D perhaps matches TRBD1 (5 bases). Per the germline V gene, CDR1 is MNHNY and CDR2 is SVGAGI (reference sequence). V lost 0 bases and J lost 6, with 17 bases in between. The CDR3 is 16 amino acids. CDR3 sequence: CASSYSVAGSGDGYTF. In DNA form, the CDR3 reads TGTGCCAGCAGTTACTCCGTGGCAGGGAGCGGGGATGGCTACACCTTC.

The chain joins TRBV29-1 to TRBJ1-2, with D tentatively TRBD1 (5 bases). V lost 5 bases and J lost 4, with 20 bases in between. In germline, CDR1 is SQVTM, CDR2 ANQGSEA. The CDR3 is 15 residues long. The CDR3, as DNA: TGCAGCGTTCGTTCCCAGGGTCCCCTAATCTATGGCTACACCTTC. It translates to CSVRSQGPLIYGYTF.

This chain connects TRBV6-6 to TRBJ1-5; D is unclear. Between the trimmed V and J ends, which lost 6 bases and 9 bases, there was a span of 9 bases. The CDR3 runs to 11 residues. CDR1 is MNHNY, CDR2 SVGAGI, per germline (reference sequence). The DNA for the CDR3 is TGTGCCAGCAGAGCGGTGCGGCCCCAGCATTTT. Residues: CASRAVRPQHF.

This chain connects TRBV9 to TRBJ2-5; possible D gene TRBD1, 6 bases. Germline CDR1 and CDR2: SGDLS and YYNGEE. The CDR3 contains 12 residues. V lost 1 base to trimming and J lost 5 bases, with 6 bases between them. CDR3 amino acids: CASSVRGETQYF. DNA for the CDR3: TGTGCCAGCAGCGTAAGGGGGGAGACCCAGTACTTC. The entire variable domain, with the rest obtained from reference TRBV9 and TRBJ2-5, is as follows: DSGVTQTPKHLITATGQRVTLRCSPRSGDLSVYWYQQSLDQGLQFLIQYYNGEERAKGNILERFSAQQFPDLHSELNLSSLELGDSALYFCASSVRGETQYFGPGTRLLVL.